The rows below give T cell receptor beta chains drawn from one sample of a study of blood T cell repertoires in COVID-19. TCRdb's table, derived via immunoSEQ multiplex PCR, lists solely in-frame clones and lacks some. The sample holds about 54,000 clones; approximately 90% are singletons and the top ten take 7.5% to 10%. The sample comprised peripheral blood. The receptors come from a woman aged 40 to 50 with active COVID-19. Each CDR3 is given without its conserved first and last residue. Fields, in order: J gene, V gene, CDR3 protein.

J gene: TRBJ2-1; V gene: TRBV10-1; CDR3 protein: ASSGGFGTAYNEQF
J gene: TRBJ2-3; V gene: TRBV3-1/TRBV3-2; CDR3 protein: ASSPRTSVTDTQY
J gene: TRBJ1-5; V gene: TRBV6-2/TRBV6-3; CDR3 protein: ASSYSSPGTGGGLKEPQH
J gene: TRBJ2-5; V gene: TRBV18; CDR3 protein: ASSPGQFKETQY
J gene: TRBJ1-2; V gene: TRBV6-6; CDR3 protein: ASSYPGVDYGYT
J gene: TRBJ2-3; V gene: TRBV30; CDR3 protein: AWSLSTDTQY
J gene: TRBJ1-3; V gene: TRBV4-1; CDR3 protein: ASSTPGGRGNTIY
J gene: TRBJ1-2; V gene: TRBV4-1; CDR3 protein: ASSQDFETGYGYT
J gene: TRBJ1-3; V gene: TRBV20-1; CDR3 protein: SASLSVQDFSGNTIY
J gene: TRBJ2-3; V gene: TRBV5-1; CDR3 protein: ASSLPSGGATDTQY
J gene: TRBJ2-7; V gene: TRBV14; CDR3 protein: ASSQVGQSRLVEQY
J gene: TRBJ2-1; V gene: TRBV11-3; CDR3 protein: ASSWRGQGGNEQF
J gene: TRBJ1-3; V gene: TRBV6-5; CDR3 protein: ASSYGQGSGNTIY
J gene: TRBJ2-3; V gene: TRBV7-8; CDR3 protein: ASSHIRTSLNTDTQY
J gene: TRBJ2-3; V gene: TRBV19; CDR3 protein: ASSYQSTDTQY
J gene: TRBJ2-7; V gene: TRBV7-2; CDR3 protein: ASSPWGAYEQY
J gene: TRBJ2-6; V gene: TRBV9; CDR3 protein: ASSVTGGYGANVLT
J gene: TRBJ2-5; V gene: TRBV2; CDR3 protein: ASSELPGGETQY
J gene: TRBJ1-2; V gene: TRBV2; CDR3 protein: ASSEVRGPNYGYT
J gene: TRBJ2-3; V gene: TRBV11-2; CDR3 protein: ASRTLGADTDTQY
J gene: TRBJ2-5; V gene: TRBV7-2; CDR3 protein: ASSSYTGLMETQY
J gene: TRBJ2-3; V gene: TRBV28; CDR3 protein: ASSYSGAGDSDTQY